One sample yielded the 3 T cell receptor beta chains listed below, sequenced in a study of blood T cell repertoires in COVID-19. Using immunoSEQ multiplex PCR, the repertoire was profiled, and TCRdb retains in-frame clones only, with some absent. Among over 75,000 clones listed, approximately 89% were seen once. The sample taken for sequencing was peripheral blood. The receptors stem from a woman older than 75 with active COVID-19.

DNA of the CDR3: TGTGCCAGCAGCTTCGGGGGAGGGGAGACCCAGTACTTC. Translated: CASSFGGGETQYF. This sequence joins TRBV5-5 and TRBJ2-5; 7 bases are a match to TRBD2. Germline V gene sequence: CDR1 SGHKS, CDR2 YYEKEE (reference sequence). The CDR3 runs 13 residues. Trimming at V came to 2 bases and at J to 5 bases, leaving 3 bases not matched to a gene. The full variable domain, completed using reference TRBV5-5 and TRBJ2-5, is DAGVTQSPTHLIKTRGQQVTLRCSPISGHKSVSWYQQVLGQGPQFIFQYYEKEERGRGNFPDRFSARQFPNYSSELNVNALLLGDSALYLCASSFGGGETQYFGPGTRLLVL.

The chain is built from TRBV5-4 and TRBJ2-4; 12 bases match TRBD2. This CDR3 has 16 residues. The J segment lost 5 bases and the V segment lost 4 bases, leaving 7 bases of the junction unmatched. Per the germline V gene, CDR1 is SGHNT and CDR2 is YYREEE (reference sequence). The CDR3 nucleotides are TGTGCCAGCAGCCGAGGGACTAGCGGGCTCCAAAACATTCAGTACTTC. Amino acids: CASSRGTSGLQNIQYF. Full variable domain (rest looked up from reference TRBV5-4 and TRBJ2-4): ETGVTQSPTHLIKTRGQQVTLRCSSQSGHNTVSWYQQALGQGPQFIFQYYREEENGRGNFPPRFSGLQFPNYSSELNVNALELDDSALYLCASSRGTSGLQNIQYFGAGTRLSVL.

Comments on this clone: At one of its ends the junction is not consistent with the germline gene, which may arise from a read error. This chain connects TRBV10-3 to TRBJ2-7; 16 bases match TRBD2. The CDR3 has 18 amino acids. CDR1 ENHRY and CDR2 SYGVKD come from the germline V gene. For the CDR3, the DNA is TGTGCCATCGGTGAGGGACTAGCGGGAGGGCCGCAGGTCTACGAGCAGTACTTC. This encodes CAIGEGLAGGPQVYEQYF.